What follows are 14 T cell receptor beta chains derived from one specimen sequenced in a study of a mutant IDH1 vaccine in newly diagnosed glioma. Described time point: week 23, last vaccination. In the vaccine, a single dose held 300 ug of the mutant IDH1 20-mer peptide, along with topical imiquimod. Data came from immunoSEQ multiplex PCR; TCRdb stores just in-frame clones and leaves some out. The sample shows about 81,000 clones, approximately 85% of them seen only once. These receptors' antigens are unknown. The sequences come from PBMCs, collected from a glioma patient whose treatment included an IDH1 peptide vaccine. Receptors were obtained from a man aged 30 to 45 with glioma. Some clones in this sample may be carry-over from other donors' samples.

The CDR3 reads CASSSSPSGRNREQYF. In DNA form, the CDR3 reads TGTGCCAGCAGTTCCTCCCCTAGCGGGAGAAATAGGGAGCAGTACTTC. The gene calls are TRBV27 and TRBJ2-7; 10 bases map to TRBD2. CDR3 length: 16 residues. Germline V gene lookup returns CDR1 MNHEY and CDR2 SMNVEV (reference sequence). With 4 bases clipped from V and 7 bases from J, the junction kept 13 bases outside the gene matches.

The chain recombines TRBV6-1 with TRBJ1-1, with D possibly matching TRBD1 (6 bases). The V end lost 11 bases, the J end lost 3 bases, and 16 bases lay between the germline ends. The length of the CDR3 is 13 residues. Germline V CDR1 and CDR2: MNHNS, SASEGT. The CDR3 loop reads CAVYRARDTEAFF. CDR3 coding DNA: TGTGCCGTCTACAGGGCACGGGACACTGAAGCTTTCTTT.

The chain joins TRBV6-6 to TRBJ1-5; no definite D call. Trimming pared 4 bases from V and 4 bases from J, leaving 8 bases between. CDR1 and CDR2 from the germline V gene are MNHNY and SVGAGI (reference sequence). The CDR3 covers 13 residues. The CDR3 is CASSWGGNQPQHF. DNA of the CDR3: TGTGCCAGCAGTTGGGGAGGGAATCAGCCCCAGCATTTT.

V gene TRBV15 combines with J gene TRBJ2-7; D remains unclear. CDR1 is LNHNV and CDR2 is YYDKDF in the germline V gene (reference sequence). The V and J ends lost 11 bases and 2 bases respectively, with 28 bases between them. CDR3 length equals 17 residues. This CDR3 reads CAQKTRSEAGPPYEQYF. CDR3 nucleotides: TGTGCCCAAAAGACCCGCTCCGAAGCCGGCCCCCCCTACGAGCAGTACTTC.

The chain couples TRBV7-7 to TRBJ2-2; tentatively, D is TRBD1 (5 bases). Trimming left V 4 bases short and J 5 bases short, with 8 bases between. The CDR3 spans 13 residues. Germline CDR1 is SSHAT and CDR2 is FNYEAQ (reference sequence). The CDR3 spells CASSSSGTGELFF. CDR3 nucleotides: TGTGCCAGCAGCTCGTCAGGGACCGGGGAGCTGTTTTTT.

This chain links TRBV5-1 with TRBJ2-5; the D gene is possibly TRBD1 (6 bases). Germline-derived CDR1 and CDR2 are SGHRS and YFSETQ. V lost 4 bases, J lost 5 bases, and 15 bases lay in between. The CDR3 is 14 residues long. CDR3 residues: CASSPAGVRETQYF. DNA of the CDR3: TGCGCCAGCAGCCCGGCAGGGGTTCGGGAGACCCAGTACTTC.

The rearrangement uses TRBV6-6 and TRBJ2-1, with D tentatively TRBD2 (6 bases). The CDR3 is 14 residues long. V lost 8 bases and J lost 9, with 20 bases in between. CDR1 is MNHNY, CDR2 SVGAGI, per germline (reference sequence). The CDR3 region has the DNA TGTGCCAGCCTCCCTTCGGGACTCTCGGGTGAGCAGTTCTTC. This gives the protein CASLPSGLSGEQFF.

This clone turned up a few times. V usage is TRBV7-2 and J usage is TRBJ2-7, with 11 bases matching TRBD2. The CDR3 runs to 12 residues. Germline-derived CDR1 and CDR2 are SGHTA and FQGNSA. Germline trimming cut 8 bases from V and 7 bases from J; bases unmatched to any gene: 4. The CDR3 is CASGLAGREQYF. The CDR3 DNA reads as TGTGCCAGCGGACTAGCGGGCAGGGAGCAGTACTTC.

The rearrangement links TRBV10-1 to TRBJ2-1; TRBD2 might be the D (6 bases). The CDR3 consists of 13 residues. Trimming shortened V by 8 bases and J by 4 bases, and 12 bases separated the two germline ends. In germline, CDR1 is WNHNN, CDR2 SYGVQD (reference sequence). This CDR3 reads CASAPSVYNEQFF. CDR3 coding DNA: TGCGCCAGCGCCCCTAGCGTATACAATGAGCAGTTCTTC.

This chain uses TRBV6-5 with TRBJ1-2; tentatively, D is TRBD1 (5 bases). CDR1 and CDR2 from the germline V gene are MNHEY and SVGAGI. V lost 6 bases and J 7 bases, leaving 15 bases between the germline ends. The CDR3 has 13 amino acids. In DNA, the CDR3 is TGTGCCAGCAGGTCGAAGGGGTTGCTTGGCTACACCTTC. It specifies CASRSKGLLGYTF.

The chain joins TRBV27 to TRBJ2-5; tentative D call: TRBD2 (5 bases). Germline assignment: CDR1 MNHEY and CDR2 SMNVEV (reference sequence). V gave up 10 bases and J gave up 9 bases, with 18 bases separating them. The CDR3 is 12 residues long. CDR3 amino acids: CATPRTGKAQYF. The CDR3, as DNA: TGTGCCACCCCGAGGACGGGGAAGGCCCAGTACTTC.

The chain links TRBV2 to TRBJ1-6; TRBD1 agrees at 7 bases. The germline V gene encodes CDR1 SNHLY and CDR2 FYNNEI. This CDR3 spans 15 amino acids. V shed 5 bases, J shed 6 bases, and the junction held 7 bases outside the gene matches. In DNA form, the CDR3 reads TGTGCCAGCAGTTTTACCGGGACAGTTAATTCACCCCTCCACTTT. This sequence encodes CASSFTGTVNSPLHF.

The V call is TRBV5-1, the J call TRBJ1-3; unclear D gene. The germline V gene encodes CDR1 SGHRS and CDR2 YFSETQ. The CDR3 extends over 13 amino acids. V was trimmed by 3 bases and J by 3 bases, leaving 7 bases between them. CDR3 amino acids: CASSSNNGNTIYF. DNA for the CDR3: TGCGCCAGCAGCTCAAATAATGGAAACACCATATATTTT.

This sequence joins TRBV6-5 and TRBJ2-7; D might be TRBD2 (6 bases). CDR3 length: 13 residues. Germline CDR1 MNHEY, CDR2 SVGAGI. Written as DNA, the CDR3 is TGTGCTAGCGGTTACAGTCCGACGCGCGAGCAGTACTTC. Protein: CASGYSPTREQYF.